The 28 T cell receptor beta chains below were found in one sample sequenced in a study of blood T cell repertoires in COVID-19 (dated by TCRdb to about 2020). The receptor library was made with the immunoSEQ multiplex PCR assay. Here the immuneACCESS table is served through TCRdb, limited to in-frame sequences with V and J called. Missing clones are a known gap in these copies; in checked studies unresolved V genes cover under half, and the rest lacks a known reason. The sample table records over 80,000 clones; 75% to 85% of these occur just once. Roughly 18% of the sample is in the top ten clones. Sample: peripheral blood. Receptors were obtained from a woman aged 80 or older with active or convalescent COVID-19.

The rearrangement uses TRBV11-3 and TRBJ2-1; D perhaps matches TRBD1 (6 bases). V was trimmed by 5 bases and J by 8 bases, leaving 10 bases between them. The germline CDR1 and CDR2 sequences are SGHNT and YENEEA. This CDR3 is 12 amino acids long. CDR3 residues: CASSETGYEQFF. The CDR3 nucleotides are TGTGCCAGCAGCGAGACAGGTTATGAGCAGTTCTTC.

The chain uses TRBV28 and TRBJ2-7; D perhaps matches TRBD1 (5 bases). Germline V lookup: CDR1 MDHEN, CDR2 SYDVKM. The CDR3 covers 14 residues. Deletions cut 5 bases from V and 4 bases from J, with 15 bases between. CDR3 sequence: CASSPWGPLYEQYF. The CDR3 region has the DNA TGTGCCAGCAGTCCCTGGGGCCCCTTATACGAGCAGTACTTC. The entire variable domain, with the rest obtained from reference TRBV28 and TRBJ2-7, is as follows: DVKVTQSSRYLVKRTGEKVFLECVQDMDHENMFWYRQDPGLGLRLIYFSYDVKMKEKGDIPEGYSVSREKKERFSLILESASTNQTSMYLCASSPWGPLYEQYFGPGTRLTVT.

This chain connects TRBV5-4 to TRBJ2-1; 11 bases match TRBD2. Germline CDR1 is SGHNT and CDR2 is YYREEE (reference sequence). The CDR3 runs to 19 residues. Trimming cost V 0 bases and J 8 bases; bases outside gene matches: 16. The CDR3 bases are TGTGCCAGCAGCTTGGGCAGGTCGGCCGGGACTAGCGGACTATATGAGCAGTTCTTC. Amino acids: CASSLGRSAGTSGLYEQFF. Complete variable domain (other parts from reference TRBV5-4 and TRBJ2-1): ETGVTQSPTHLIKTRGQQVTLRCSSQSGHNTVSWYQQALGQGPQFIFQYYREEENGRGNFPPRFSGLQFPNYSSELNVNALELDDSALYLCASSLGRSAGTSGLYEQFFGPGTRLTVL.

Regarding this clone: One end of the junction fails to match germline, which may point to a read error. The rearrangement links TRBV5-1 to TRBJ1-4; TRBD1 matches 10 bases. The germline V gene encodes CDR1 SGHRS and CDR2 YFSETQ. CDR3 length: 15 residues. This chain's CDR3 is CASSLSGTGEEKLFF. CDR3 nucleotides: TGTGCCAGCAGCTTGAGTGGGACAGGGGAAGAAAAACTGTTTTTT.

The CDR3 bases are TGCGCCAGCAGCCCGGGACAGCTCTACGAGCAGTACTTC. Encoded protein: CASSPGQLYEQYF. The chain links TRBV5-1 to TRBJ2-7, with 7 bases fitting TRBD1. The J segment lost 3 bases and the V segment lost 4 bases, leaving 4 bases of the junction unmatched. The CDR3 is 13 amino acids. The germline CDR1 and CDR2 sequences are SGHRS and YFSETQ.

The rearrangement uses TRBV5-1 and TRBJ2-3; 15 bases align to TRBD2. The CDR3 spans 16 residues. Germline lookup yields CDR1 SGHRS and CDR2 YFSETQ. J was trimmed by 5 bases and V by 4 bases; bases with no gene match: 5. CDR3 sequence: CASSLGLAGGLDTQYF. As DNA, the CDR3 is TGCGCCAGCAGCCTAGGACTAGCGGGAGGGCTAGATACGCAGTATTTT. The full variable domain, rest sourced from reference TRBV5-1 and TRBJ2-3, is KAGVTQTPRYLIKTRGQQVTLSCSPISGHRSVSWYQQTPGQGLQFLFEYFSETQRNKGNFPGRFSGRQFSNSRSEMNVSTLELGDSALYLCASSLGLAGGLDTQYFGPGTRLTVL.

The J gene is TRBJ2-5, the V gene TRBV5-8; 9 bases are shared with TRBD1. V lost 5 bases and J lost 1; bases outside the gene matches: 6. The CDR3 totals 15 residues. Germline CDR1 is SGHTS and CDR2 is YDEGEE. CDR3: CASSSDRGTQETQYF. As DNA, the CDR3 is TGTGCCAGCAGTTCTGACAGGGGGACCCAAGAGACCCAGTACTTC. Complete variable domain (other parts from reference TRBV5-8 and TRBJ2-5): EAGVTQSPTHLIKTRGQQATLRCSPISGHTSVYWYQQALGLGLQFLLWYDEGEERNRGNFPPRFSGRQFPNYSSELNVNALELEDSALYLCASSSDRGTQETQYFGPGTRLLVL.

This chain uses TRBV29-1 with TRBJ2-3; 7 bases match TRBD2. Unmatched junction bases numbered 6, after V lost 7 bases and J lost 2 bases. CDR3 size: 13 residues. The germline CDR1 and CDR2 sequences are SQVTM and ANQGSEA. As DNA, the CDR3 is TGCAGCGCGTGGGAGGGCCCCACAGATACGCAGTATTTT. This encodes CSAWEGPTDTQYF.

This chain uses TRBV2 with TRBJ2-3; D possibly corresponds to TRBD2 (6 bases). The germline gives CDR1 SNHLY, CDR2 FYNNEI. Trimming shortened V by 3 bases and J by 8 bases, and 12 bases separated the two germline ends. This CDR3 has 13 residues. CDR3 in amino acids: CASSERDAVTQYF. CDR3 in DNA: TGTGCCAGCAGTGAGCGGGACGCCGTTACGCAGTATTTT.

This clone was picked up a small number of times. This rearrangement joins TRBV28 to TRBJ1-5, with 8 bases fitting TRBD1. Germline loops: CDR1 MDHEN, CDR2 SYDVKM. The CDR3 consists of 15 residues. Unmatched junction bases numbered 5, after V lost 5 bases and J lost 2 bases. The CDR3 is CASSPPGGGNQPQHF. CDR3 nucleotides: TGTGCCAGCAGTCCACCAGGGGGCGGCAATCAGCCCCAGCATTTT.

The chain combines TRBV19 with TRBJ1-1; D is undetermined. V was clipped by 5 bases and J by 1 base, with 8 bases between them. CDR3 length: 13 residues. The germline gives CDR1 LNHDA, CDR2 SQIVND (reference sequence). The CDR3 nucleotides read TGTGCCAGTAGTGTCTACAGGAACACTGAAGCTTTCTTT. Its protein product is CASSVYRNTEAFF.

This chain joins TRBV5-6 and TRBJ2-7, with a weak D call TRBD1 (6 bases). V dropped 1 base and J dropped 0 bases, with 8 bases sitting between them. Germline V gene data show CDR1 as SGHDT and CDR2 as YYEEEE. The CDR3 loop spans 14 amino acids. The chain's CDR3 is CASSLTGTSYEQYF. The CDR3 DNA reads TGTGCCAGCAGCTTGACAGGGACCTCCTACGAGCAGTACTTC.

In nucleotides, the CDR3 is TGTGCCAGCAGTGACTCCAGGGACTCGAATGAAAAACTGTTTTTT. Its translation is CASSDSRDSNEKLFF. The V call is TRBV28, the J call TRBJ1-4, with a tentative D call TRBD1 (5 bases). Deletions cut 5 bases from V and 5 bases from J, with 15 bases between. The CDR3 loop spans 15 amino acids. CDR1 is MDHEN, CDR2 SYDVKM, per germline.

CDR3 coding DNA: TGTGCCAGTAGTTCTCCGGGACTAGCGGGAGATGAGCAGTTCTTC. This gives the protein CASSSPGLAGDEQFF. The chain uses TRBV19 and TRBJ2-1; 14 bases fit TRBD2. V lost 5 bases and J lost 8; bases outside the gene matches: 5. This CDR3 contains 15 residues. In germline, CDR1 is LNHDA, CDR2 SQIVND (reference sequence). Variable domain in full (rest from reference TRBV19 and TRBJ2-1): DGGITQSPKYLFRKEGQNVTLSCEQNLNHDAMYWYRQDPGQGLRLIYYSQIVNDFQKGDIAEGYSVSREKKESFPLTVTSAQKNPTAFYLCASSSPGLAGDEQFFGPGTRLTVL.

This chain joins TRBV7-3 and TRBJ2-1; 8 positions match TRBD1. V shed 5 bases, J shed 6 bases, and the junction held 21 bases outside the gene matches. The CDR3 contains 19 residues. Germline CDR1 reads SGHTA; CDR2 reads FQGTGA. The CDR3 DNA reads TGTGCCAGCAGCCAAGGGGGACAGGACCGCTTGGTCGTTTTCAATGAGCAGTTCTTC. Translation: CASSQGGQDRLVVFNEQFF.

In nucleotides, the CDR3 is TGTGCCACCAGTGATCCACCCGGGACTAGCTTCGAGGGTGGGCAGTTCTTC. Protein product: CATSDPPGTSFEGGQFF. The chain links TRBV24-1 to TRBJ2-1; 9 bases match TRBD2. Per germline, CDR1 KGHDR and CDR2 SFDVKD. The CDR3 has 17 amino acids. J gave up 12 bases and V 3 bases, and 17 bases lay outside the gene matches.

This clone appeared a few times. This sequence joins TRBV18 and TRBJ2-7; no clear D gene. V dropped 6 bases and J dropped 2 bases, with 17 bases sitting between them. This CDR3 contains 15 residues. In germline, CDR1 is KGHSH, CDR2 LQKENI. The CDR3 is CASSLTTTDAYEQYF. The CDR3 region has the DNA TGTGCCAGCTCTCTCACCACTACTGATGCCTACGAGCAGTACTTC.

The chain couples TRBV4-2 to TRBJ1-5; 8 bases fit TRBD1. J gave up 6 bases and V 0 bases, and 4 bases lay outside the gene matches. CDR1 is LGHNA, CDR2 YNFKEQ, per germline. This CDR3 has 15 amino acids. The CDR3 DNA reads TGTGCCAGCAGCCAAGACAGGGGGCGCGTTCAGCCCCAGCATTTT. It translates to CASSQDRGRVQPQHF.

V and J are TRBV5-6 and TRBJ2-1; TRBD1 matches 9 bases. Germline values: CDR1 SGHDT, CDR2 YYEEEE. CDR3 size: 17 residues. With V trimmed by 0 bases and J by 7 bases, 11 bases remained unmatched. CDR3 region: CASSLAYGDRARNEQFF. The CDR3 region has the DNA TGTGCCAGCAGCTTGGCCTATGGGGACAGGGCTAGGAATGAGCAGTTCTTC.

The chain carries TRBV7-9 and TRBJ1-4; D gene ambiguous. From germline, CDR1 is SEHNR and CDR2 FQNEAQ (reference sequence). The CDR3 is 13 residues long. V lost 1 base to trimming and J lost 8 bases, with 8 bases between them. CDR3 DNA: TGTGCCAGCAGCTTAGTAAACGGGGAAAAACTGTTTTTT. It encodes CASSLVNGEKLFF.

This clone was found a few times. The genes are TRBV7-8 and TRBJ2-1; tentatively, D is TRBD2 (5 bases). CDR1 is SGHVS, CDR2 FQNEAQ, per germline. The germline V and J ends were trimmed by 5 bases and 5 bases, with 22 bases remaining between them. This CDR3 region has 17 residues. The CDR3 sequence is CASSPNVVRIGDNEQFF. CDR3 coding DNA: TGTGCCAGCAGCCCTAATGTTGTTAGAATCGGGGACAATGAGCAGTTCTTC.

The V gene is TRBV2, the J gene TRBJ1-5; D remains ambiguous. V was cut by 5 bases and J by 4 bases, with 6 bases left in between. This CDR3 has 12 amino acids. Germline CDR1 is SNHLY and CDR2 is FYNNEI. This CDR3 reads CASSRDNQPQHF. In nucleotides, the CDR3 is TGTGCCAGCAGTCGGGATAATCAGCCCCAGCATTTT. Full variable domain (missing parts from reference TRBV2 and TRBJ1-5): EPEVTQTPSHQVTQMGQEVILRCVPISNHLYFYWYRQILGQKVEFLVSFYNNEISEKSEIFDDQFSVERPDGSNFTLKIRSTKLEDSAMYFCASSRDNQPQHFGDGTRLSIL.

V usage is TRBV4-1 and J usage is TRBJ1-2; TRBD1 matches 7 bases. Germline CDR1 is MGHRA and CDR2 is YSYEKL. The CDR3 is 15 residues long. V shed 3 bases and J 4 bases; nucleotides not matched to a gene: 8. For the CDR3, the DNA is TGCGCCAGCAGCCAGGCGGCAGGGGGTATCTATGGCTACACCTTC. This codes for CASSQAAGGIYGYTF.

Here the CDR3 reads CASKGTSGSYEQYF. DNA for the CDR3: TGTGCCAGCAAAGGGACTAGCGGGAGCTACGAGCAGTACTTC. The chain couples TRBV6-6 to TRBJ2-7; 14 nucleotides match TRBD2. CDR1 and CDR2 from the germline V gene are MNHNY and SVGAGI (reference sequence). The CDR3 has 14 amino acids. V was pared by 7 bases and J by 3 bases, with 2 bases of the junction left unmatched.

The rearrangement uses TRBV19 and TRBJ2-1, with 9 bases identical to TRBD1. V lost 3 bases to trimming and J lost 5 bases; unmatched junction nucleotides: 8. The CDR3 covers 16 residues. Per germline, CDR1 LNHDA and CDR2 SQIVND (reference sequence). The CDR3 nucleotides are TGTGCCAGTAGTATTATTTCGGGACAGGGCAACAATGAGCAGTTCTTC. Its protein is CASSIISGQGNNEQFF.

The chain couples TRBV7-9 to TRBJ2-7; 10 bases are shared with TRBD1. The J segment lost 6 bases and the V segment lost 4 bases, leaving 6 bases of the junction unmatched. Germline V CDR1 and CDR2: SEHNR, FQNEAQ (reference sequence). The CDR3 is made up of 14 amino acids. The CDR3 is CASSSGTGEGEQYF. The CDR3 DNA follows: TGTGCCAGCAGCTCAGGGACAGGGGAAGGCGAGCAGTACTTC.

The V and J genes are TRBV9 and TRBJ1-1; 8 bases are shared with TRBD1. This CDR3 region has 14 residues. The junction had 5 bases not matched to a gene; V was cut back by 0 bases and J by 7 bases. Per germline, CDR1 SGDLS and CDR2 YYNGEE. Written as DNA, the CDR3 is TGTGCCAGCAGCGTAGGACAGGGGAAGAATGAAGCTTTCTTT. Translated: CASSVGQGKNEAFF.

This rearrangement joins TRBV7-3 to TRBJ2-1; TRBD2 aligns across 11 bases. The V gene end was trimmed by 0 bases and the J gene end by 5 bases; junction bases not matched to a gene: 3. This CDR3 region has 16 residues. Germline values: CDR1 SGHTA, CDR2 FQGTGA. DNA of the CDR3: TGTGCCAGCAGCTTAACCGGGACTAGCGGAAACAATGAGCAGTTCTTC. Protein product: CASSLTGTSGNNEQFF.